This TCR beta chain was sequenced during a study of cytomegalovirus exposure and HLA in healthy donors (dated by TCRdb to about 2017). Background on the whole study: In an earlier analysis of under 750 of the donors, under 300 Gb of sequence data and approximately 120 million unique TCR beta sequences from approximately 180 million T cells were reported. An early release covering roughly 600 HLA-typed donors comprised about 300 gigabases of sequencing data and 65 million to 100 million unique TCR sequences. Among the 398 genotyped donors, roughly 80% belonged to the genetic ancestry cluster associated with self-reported Caucasian donors. The study aimed to test whether signatures of past pathogen exposure could be identified by cataloging public T cell receptors. The T cell repertoires of 666 subjects were profiled by immunosequencing and related to cytomegalovirus serostatus. Besides the first cohort of some 670 subjects, a separate validation cohort made up of 120 or so different subjects was used. To predict cytomegalovirus infection status, the study brought together high-throughput TCR immunosequencing, statistical association of individual TCRs with disease status, and machine learning. A later analysis re-examined previously published TCR beta repertoires from more than 650 donors and added high-resolution HLA genotyping to investigate patterns of TCR occurrence. Rather than drawing on any new phenotypic data, the later analysis identified candidate immune exposures from TCR beta sequences and the way those sequences occurred across donors. In an earlier analysis of more than 550 of the donors, high-throughput TCR beta sequencing was used to judge whether each TCR beta V gene segment behaved as functional or pseudogenic. Donor age, sex, ethnicity and CMV serostatus were collected together with the repertoire data. Genome-wide SNP genotypes for about 55% of the roughly 670 donors were used in a later genetic analysis, which treated that subset as a discovery cohort. All discovery cohort repertoires had been generated using a single sequencing platform. Both class I and class II loci were covered by HLA typing, at four-digit resolution. The number of typed donors differed by locus: roughly 629-640 for A, B, C, DRB1 and DQB1; approximately 530 for DQA1; roughly 600 for DPA1; and roughly 490 for DPB1. Roughly 5 DR-DQ haplotypes were handled as single units for association and clustering, since linkage in the cohort was strong. Among over 350 genotyped donors of the cohort, an average of around 240,000 unique TCR beta nucleotide sequences were sequenced per donor, approximately 20% of them non-productive. Overall study results and their limits: A few of the identified cytomegalovirus-associated TCR beta chains were confirmed in vitro to be specific for cytomegalovirus antigens. A later genetic analysis reported fewer N-insertions in productive TCRs among donors in an Asian-associated ancestry cluster than the approximately 700-donor mean. Some IMGT-functional V segments, including TRBV6-2 and TRBV6-3, could not be told apart with the 87-base-pair reads, so those segments were excluded. Immune exposure information for the cohort was limited to CMV serostatus. It was suggested by the authors that the approach could potentially be generalized to other disease states and immunological phenotypes. This cohort had only TCR beta chains sequenced, and the lack of alpha or paired-chain data limited which features could be detected. In both the original and validation cohorts, the classifier was reported to diagnose cytomegalovirus status with high specificity and sensitivity. Correlated functional status among segregating V segments might reflect linkage disequilibrium, but an unknown experimental factor could not be ruled out. In a later analysis, HLA-associated TCR beta chains were found to be more clonally expanded and to have lower generation probabilities than equally common non-associated chains. The presence/absence analyses assumed that sequencing depth was roughly uniform across donors, and that assumption may not be true. A later analysis reported that several top co-occurrence clusters appeared linked to parvovirus B19, influenza, CMV and Epstein-Barr virus. Because some donors lacked HLA typing at each locus, the association tests relied only on the typed subset. The study listed approximately 160 TCR beta chains as associated with cytomegalovirus. V-gene and J-gene trimming of TCR beta chains was associated with a missense DCLRE1C variant in a later genetic analysis, and the association was replicated in an independent cohort. A cluster of highly shared sequence variants was judged likely to be a technical artifact of the sequencing pipeline. Assigning TCR associations to individual alleles was difficult when HLA alleles, especially DR and DQ, strongly co-occurred. Specific HLA alleles were associated with 16,951 TCR beta sequences at a false discovery rate of 0.05 in a later analysis. Most CMV-associated TCR beta chains appeared to be HLA-restricted in a later analysis, and the HLA associations seemed to be driven largely by CMV exposure. While some public TCRs were present in many individuals, most TCR sequences turned up only very rarely across donors. The earlier analysis of some 540 of the donors excluded some 15 rarely observed V segments, including chromosome 9 orphons, because counts were too low. Broadly in line with IMGT annotations, most TCR beta V segments showed up in productive rearrangements about 90% or about 30% of the time in an earlier analysis of roughly 590 of the donors. A later analysis found that TCR association rates varied across HLA loci, with DRB1 alleles showing the most associated TCRs and HLA-C alleles the fewest. A further reported finding was that TCR beta sequences accurately predicted the HLA-A and HLA-B alleles for most subjects in the first cohort.

Library creation used the immunoSEQ multiplex PCR assay. For the multiplex PCR, a mixture combining 60 forward primers for TCR Vbeta segments and 13 reverse primers for TCR Jbeta segments was used. A multiplex PCR assay on genomic DNA amplified the CDR3 region of rearranged TCR beta genes. On the Illumina HiSeq System, the amplified TCR beta libraries were sequenced as 87-base-pair reads. Per the authors' processing: A later analysis counted 65 million to 90 million unique TCR beta chains across the 600 to 850 repertoires, and 9.5 million to 11 million of these chains were shared by at least two donors. Raw reads were error-corrected and collapsed into unique sequences by a nearest-neighbor algorithm in which closely related sequences were merged to remove PCR and sequencing errors. To assign V, D and J gene segments, CDR3 sequences were aligned to IMGT reference sequences. For a sequence to be retained, a match of at least six nucleotides was required to both a V gene segment and a J gene segment. A rearrangement was called productive if the CDR3 had no stop codons and remained in frame with V and J, and every other rearrangement was called non-productive. Following IMGT convention, CDR3 was defined as the stretch from the second conserved V-encoded cysteine to the conserved J-encoded phenylalanine. Sequences without an unambiguous match to a single V gene segment were excluded from the earlier analysis of almost 600 of the donors. In an earlier analysis of about 590 of the donors, a V segment was called functional when productive rearrangements were above 56.7%, and segregating when the standard deviation between donors exceeded 5%. To diagnose cytomegalovirus status from the catalog of TCR beta chain sequences, a statistical classification framework was built. In a later analysis, TCR nucleotide sequences were compared against IMGT/GENE-DB human TR gene sequences so that V and J genes could be assigned. A later analysis assigned CDR3 sequences and most-parsimonious VDJ recombination scenarios with the TCRdist pipeline. In a later analysis, every TCR beta chain was defined by the combination of its CDR3 amino acid sequence and its V-gene family, and reads without a unique V-gene family were dropped. To address suspected cross-contamination and a sequencing artifact, a later analysis removed around 590 highly shared, low-generation-probability nucleotide sequences. In a later analysis, a clonal expansion index for each public chain was calculated from normalized within-repertoire ranks of inferred template counts. In a later analysis, generation probabilities were computed using a VDJ recombination model fitted to out-of-frame rearrangements, and the results were checked against IGoR. In a later analysis, TCR-TCR, TCR-HLA and TCR-CMV co-occurrence was scored with hypergeometric tests, and a repertoire-size bias correction was applied to TCR pairs. A later analysis estimated false discovery rates by permuting HLA or CMV assignments 20 times. In a later analysis, co-occurring TCRs were grouped using DBSCAN, with TCRdist sequence similarity added in when clustering inside HLA-allele-positive subsets. Repertoires with fewer than 30,000 or more than 120,000 public chains, plus five repertoires with anomalous nucleotide sharing, were excluded from co-occurrence clustering. Not all clones reach the TCRdb copy of this immuneACCESS table, which keeps in-frame sequences only. Checked studies attribute under half of the gap to unresolved V genes and leave the rest unexplained. That table furnishes V, J and clone size, whereas the DNA furnished D and trimming. Recorded for this sample are more than 65,000 clones; roughly 74% of them occurred a single time. The top ten hold 11% of the sample.

Notes on this clone: No antigen is known for it. No base qualities exist here, and no much larger clone lies one base off it.

In total, 600 or so healthy bone marrow donors made up the cohort. At the time of sampling, every cohort member was nominally healthy, though immune exposures that went unrecorded were likely present. The donor was CMV seropositive and was included in the group of 290 or so seropositive cohort members. Every donor gave a peripheral blood sample, and the peripheral blood mononuclear cells from that sample were used for TCR beta sequencing. Genomic DNA extraction from the blood cell samples was performed with the Qiagen DNeasy Blood Extraction Kit. Trimming removed 7 bases from V and 7 bases from J; the gene matches leave 6 bases unexplained. Inclusive of the bounding cysteine and phenylalanine, the CDR3 is 14 residues long. Solely the CDR3 DNA is kept, with 42 bases framed from the first base. From the germline V gene (reference sequence), CDR1 is PRHDT and CDR2 is FYEKMQ.

The chain is assembled from TRBV13 and TRBJ2-2; a stretch of 10 junction bases matches TRBD2. The sequence was obtained from a woman aged 60-70 years in good health and CMV-seropositive. The sample consisted of PBMCs. The CDR3 loop reads CASNLAGVVGELFF. The DNA reads as follows: TGTGCCAGCAACCTAGCGGGAGTGGTCGGGGAGCTGTTTTTT.